The clone carrying this TCR beta chain has just a few counts. The target antigen is unknown. TCRdb ran MiXCR on the 5' RACE reads and lists one entry per CDR3 protein. Of under 550,000 distinct CDR3 sequences detected, roughly 27% appear once; the ten largest clones hold about 1%. Between the trimmed V and J ends, which lost 2 bases and 7 bases, there was a span of 12 bases. The CDR3 spans 14 residues. The germline V gene encodes CDR1 MNHEY and CDR2 SVGAGI. This specimen comes from a study of CD8 T cells in ankylosing spondylitis. Broader study findings: About 8 highly homologous variants made up a TCR beta motif, and this motif appeared characteristic of ankylosing spondylitis blood. Clones tied to disease were said to be significantly enriched in matched ankylosing spondylitis synovial fluid.

The chain has TRBV6-5 and TRBJ2-4, with D perhaps TRBD1 (6 bases). This receptor was identified in a male donor with ankylosing spondylitis. Input material: blood, either unsorted or a sorted T cell fraction (not recorded which). This chain's CDR3 is CASSYGQPRNIQYF. Written as DNA, the CDR3 is TGTGCCAGCAGTTACGGACAGCCGAGGAACATTCAGTACTTC.